One T cell receptor (beta chain) is described in this entry. Seattle-derived patients entered the study during active infection and were followed longitudinally. The data were obtained in a study of blood T cell repertoires in COVID-19. Methods used by the authors: Reference gene primer amplification gave nucleated cell count estimates. This table comes from immunoSEQ multiplex PCR, and its TCRdb copy is limited to in-frame clones, with some not included. Clone size and the V and J calls come from that table; the DNA yielded D and trimming. The sample consists of roughly 100,000 clones, roughly 92% of them appearing once. J lost 5 bases, V lost 4 bases, and 4 bases had no gene match. Germline lookup yields CDR1 MNHEY and CDR2 SMNVEV (reference sequence). The CDR3 sequence is 15 residues long.

The V call is TRBV27, the J call TRBJ2-2; TRBD1 agrees at 10 bases. The sample consisted of peripheral blood. The TCR was taken from a woman aged 45-65 years with COVID-19, enrolled during active disease. The CDR3 region has the DNA TGTGCCAGCAGTTGGGACAGGGGTCGGACCGGGGAGCTGTTTTTT. This gives the protein CASSWDRGRTGELFF.